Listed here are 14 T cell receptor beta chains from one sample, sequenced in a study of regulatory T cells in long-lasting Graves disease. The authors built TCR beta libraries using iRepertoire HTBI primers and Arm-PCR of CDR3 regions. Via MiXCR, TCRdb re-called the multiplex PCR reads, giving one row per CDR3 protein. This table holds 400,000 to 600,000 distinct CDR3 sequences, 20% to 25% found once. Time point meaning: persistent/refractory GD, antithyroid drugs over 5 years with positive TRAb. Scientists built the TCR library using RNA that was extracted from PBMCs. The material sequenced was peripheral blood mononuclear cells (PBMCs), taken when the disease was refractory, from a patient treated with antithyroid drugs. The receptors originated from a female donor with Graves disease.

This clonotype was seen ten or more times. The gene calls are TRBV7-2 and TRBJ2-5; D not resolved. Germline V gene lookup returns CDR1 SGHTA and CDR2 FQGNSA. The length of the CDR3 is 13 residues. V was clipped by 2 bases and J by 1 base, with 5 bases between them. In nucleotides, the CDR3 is TGTGCCAGCAGCTTACAAGTCCAAGAGACCCAGTACTTC. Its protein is CASSLQVQETQYF.

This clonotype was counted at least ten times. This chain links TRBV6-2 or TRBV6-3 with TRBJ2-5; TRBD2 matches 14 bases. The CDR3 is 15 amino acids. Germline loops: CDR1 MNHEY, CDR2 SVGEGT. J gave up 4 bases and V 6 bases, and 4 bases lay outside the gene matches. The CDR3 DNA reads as TGTGCCAGCAGCGGACTAGCGGGAGGTTTAGAGACCCAGTACTTC. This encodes CASSGLAGGLETQYF.

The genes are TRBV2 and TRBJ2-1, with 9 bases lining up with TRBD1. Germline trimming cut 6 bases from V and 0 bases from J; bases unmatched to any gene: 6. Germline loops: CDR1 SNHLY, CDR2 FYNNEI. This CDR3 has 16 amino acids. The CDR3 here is CASRDRGLSSYNEQFF. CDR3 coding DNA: TGTGCCAGCAGGGACAGGGGCTTGAGCTCCTACAATGAGCAGTTCTTC.

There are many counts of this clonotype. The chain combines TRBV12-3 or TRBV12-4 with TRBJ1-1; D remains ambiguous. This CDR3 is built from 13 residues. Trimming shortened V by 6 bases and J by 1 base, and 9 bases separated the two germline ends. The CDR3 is CASREGRNTEAFF. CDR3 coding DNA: TGTGCCAGCAGAGAGGGAAGGAACACTGAAGCTTTCTTT.

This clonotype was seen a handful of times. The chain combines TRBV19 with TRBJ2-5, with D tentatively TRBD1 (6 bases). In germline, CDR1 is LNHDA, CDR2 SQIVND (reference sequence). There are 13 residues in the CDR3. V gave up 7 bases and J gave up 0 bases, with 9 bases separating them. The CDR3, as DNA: TGTGCCAGTATGGACAGCTACCAAGAGACCCAGTACTTC. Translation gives CASMDSYQETQYF. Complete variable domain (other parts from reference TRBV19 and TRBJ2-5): DGGITQSPKYLFRKEGQNVTLSCEQNLNHDAMYWYRQDPGQGLRLIYYSQIVNDFQKGDIAEGYSVSREKKESFPLTVTSAQKNPTAFYLCASMDSYQETQYFGPGTRLLVL.

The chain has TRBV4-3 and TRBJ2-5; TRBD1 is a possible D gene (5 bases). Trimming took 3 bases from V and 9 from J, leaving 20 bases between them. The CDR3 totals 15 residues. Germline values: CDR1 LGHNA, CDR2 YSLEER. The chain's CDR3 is CASSQSGAPDAPQYF. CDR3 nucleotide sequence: TGCGCCAGCAGCCAGAGTGGGGCCCCCGATGCGCCCCAGTACTTC.

Here the CDR3 DNA reads TGTGCCAGCAGCCAAGAGTCGACAGGGTCGGAGAATTCACCCCTCCACTTT. It yields the protein CASSQESTGSENSPLHF. This rearrangement joins TRBV3-1 to TRBJ1-6; 7 bases map to TRBD1. Germline V lookup: CDR1 LGHDT, CDR2 YNNKEL (reference sequence). With 0 bases clipped from V and 7 bases from J, the junction kept 9 bases outside the gene matches. This CDR3 is 17 amino acids long.

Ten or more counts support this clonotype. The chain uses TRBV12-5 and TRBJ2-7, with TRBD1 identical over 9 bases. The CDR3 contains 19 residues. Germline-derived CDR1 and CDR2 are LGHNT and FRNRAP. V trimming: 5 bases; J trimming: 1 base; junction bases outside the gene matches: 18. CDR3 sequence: CASGPDQTATGGYSYEQYF. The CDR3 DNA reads TGTGCTAGTGGTCCCGACCAAACCGCGACAGGGGGATATTCCTACGAGCAGTACTTC.

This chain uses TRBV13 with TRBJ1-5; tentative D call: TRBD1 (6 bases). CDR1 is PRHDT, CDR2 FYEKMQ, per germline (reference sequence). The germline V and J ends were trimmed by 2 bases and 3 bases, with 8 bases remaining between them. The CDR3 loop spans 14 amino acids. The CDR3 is CASSLPGVNQPQHF. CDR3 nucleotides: TGTGCCAGCAGCTTACCAGGGGTCAATCAGCCCCAGCATTTT.

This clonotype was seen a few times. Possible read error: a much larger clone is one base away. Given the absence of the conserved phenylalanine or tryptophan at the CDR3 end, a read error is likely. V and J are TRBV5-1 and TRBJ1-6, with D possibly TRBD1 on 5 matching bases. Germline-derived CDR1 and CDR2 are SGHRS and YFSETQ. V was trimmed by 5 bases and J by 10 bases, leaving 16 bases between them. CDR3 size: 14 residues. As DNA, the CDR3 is TGCGCCAGCAGGATGGGCCTGGAGGGGTCACCCCTCCACCTT. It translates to CASRMGLEGSPLHL.

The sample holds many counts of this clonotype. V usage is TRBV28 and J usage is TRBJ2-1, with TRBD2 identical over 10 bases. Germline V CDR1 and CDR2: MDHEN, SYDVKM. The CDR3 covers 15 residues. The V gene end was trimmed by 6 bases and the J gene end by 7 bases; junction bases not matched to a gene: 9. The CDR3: CASRDLAGEFNEQFF. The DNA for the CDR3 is TGTGCCAGCAGGGATCTAGCGGGAGAGTTTAATGAGCAGTTCTTC. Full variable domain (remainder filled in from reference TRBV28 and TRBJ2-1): DVKVTQSSRYLVKRTGEKVFLECVQDMDHENMFWYRQDPGLGLRLIYFSYDVKMKEKGDIPEGYSVSREKKERFSLILESASTNQTSMYLCASRDLAGEFNEQFFGPGTRLTVL.

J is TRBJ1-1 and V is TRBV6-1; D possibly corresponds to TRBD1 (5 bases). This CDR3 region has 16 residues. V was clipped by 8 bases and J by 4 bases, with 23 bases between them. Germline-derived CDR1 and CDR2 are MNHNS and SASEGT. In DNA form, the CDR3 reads TGTGCCAGCCCCCCCCGGGGGGAGGACAAGAGCACTGAAGCTTTCTTT. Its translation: CASPPRGEDKSTEAFF.

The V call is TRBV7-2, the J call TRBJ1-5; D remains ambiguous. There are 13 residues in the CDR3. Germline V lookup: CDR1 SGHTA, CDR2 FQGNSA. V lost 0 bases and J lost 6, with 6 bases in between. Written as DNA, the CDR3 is TGTGCCAGCAGCTTAGCTGTCAGTCAGCCCCAGCATTTT. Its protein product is CASSLAVSQPQHF.

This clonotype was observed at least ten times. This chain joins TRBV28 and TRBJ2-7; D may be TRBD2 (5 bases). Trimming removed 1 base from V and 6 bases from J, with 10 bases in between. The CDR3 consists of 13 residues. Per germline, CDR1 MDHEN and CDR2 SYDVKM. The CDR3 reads CASSLSLAIEQYF. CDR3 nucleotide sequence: TGTGCCAGCAGTTTATCGTTAGCGATCGAGCAGTACTTC.